The 27 T cell receptor beta chains reported below all come from one sample, sequenced in a study of cytomegalovirus exposure and HLA in healthy donors. The assay was immunoSEQ multiplex PCR, and TCRdb's table has in-frame clones only and misses some. The sample has 250,000 to 400,000 clones, 88% seen once. Specimen: PBMCs. The receptors here all came from a man between 25 and 39 years old in good health and CMV-seronegative.

In DNA form, the CDR3 reads TGTGCCTGGAGAGCCTGGAGAGGCGCAACTAATGAAAAACTGTTTTTT. It translates to CAWRAWRGATNEKLFF. The V call is TRBV30, the J call TRBJ1-4; D remains unclear. The CDR3 is 16 amino acids. V was trimmed by 3 bases and J by 0 bases, leaving 14 bases between them. The germline gives CDR1 GTSNPN, CDR2 SVGIG (reference sequence).

The chain has TRBV27 and TRBJ1-2; the D is unclear. Looked up from germline, CDR1 is MNHEY and CDR2 is SMNVEV (reference sequence). Trimming removed 7 bases at V and 1 base at J, with 16 bases between. CDR3 size: 15 residues. CDR3: CASTDSGSGNYGYTF. As DNA, the CDR3 is TGTGCCAGCACCGACTCGGGGTCGGGTAACTATGGCTACACCTTC.

This clone was counted only a few times. The V call is TRBV5-1, the J call TRBJ1-5; D remains unclear. V was trimmed by 4 bases and J by 4 bases, leaving 15 bases between them. Germline loops: CDR1 SGHRS, CDR2 YFSETQ. This CDR3 region has 15 residues. DNA of the CDR3: TGCGCCAGCAGCCTGACGGGTGGGTGGAATCAGCCCCAGCATTTT. As protein: CASSLTGGWNQPQHF.

The chain uses TRBV7-2 and TRBJ2-7; D unresolved. Trimming stripped 5 bases from V and 1 base from J, with 6 bases between. Germline values: CDR1 SGHTA, CDR2 FQGNSA. This CDR3 region has 12 residues. The CDR3 region is CASSPNSYEQYF. The CDR3 DNA sequence: TGTGCCAGCAGCCCCAATTCCTACGAGCAGTACTTC.

The V call is TRBV6-1, the J call TRBJ1-1; D is possibly TRBD1 (6 bases). Deletions cut 5 bases from V and 5 bases from J, with 9 bases between. This CDR3 is 12 amino acids long. The germline gives CDR1 MNHNS, CDR2 SASEGT. CDR3 sequence: CASSTGITEAFF. Written as DNA, the CDR3 is TGTGCCAGCAGTACAGGGATAACTGAAGCTTTCTTT.

The chain is built from TRBV5-1 and TRBJ1-2, with D uncertain. The CDR3 is 13 amino acids. V was cut by 0 bases and J by 4 bases, with 7 bases left in between. In germline, CDR1 is SGHRS, CDR2 YFSETQ. CDR3 region: CASSLGGPYGYTF. DNA of the CDR3: TGCGCCAGCAGCTTGGGCGGGCCCTATGGCTACACCTTC.

This clone has only a few counts. The rearrangement links TRBV7-8 to TRBJ1-2; unclear D gene. The CDR3 extends over 12 amino acids. V was shortened by 5 bases and J by 4 bases, with 8 bases between the two germline ends. Germline V CDR1 and CDR2: SGHVS, FQNEAQ. The CDR3 reads CASSVNSYGYTF. The CDR3 DNA reads as TGTGCCAGCAGCGTTAACAGCTATGGCTACACCTTC.

This clone has a single count. V and J are TRBV18 and TRBJ2-5, with D possibly TRBD2 on 6 matching bases. CDR3 length equals 14 residues. The ends were cut back, 3 bases at V and 2 bases at J, with 10 bases in the middle. Germline-derived CDR1 and CDR2 are KGHSH and LQKENI. CDR3 region: CASSPAAGQETQYF. Here the CDR3 DNA reads TGTGCCAGCTCACCGGCGGCGGGACAAGAGACCCAGTACTTC.

This rearrangement joins TRBV14 to TRBJ2-3, with TRBD2 matching over 12 bases. This CDR3 is 16 amino acids long. Germline V CDR1 and CDR2: SGHDN, FVKESK. After removal of 4 bases from V and 2 bases from J, the junction contained 4 bases not matched to a gene. This CDR3 is CASSRLAGALTDTQYF. CDR3 coding DNA: TGTGCCAGCAGCCGACTAGCGGGGGCCCTCACAGATACGCAGTATTTT.

This clone occurred a few times. The V gene is TRBV2, the J gene TRBJ1-2; possibly TRBD1 for D (6 bases). This CDR3 is 12 amino acids long. The germline V gene has CDR1 SNHLY and CDR2 FYNNEI. Trimming took 9 bases from V and 0 from J, leaving 8 bases between them. In DNA, the CDR3 is TGTGCCAGACAGGGAACTAACTATGGCTACACCTTC. Its protein product is CARQGTNYGYTF.

The CDR3 sequence: CASSPTANYGYTF. DNA for the CDR3: TGTGCCAGCAGTCCGACAGCTAACTATGGCTACACCTTC. This chain joins TRBV27 and TRBJ1-2, with D perhaps TRBD1 (5 bases). Germline V gives CDR1 MNHEY, CDR2 SMNVEV (reference sequence). This CDR3 comprises 13 residues. V was cut by 5 bases and J by 0 bases, with 7 bases left in between.

CDR3 DNA sequence: TGTGCCAGCAACGAAAGGGGGTCCGTGGGGACCCAGTACTTC. Translating it yields CASNERGSVGTQYF. The chain has TRBV6-1 and TRBJ2-5; D possibly corresponds to TRBD1 (6 bases). Germline-derived CDR1 and CDR2 are MNHNS and SASEGT. The V gene lost 7 bases and the J gene lost 7 bases, with 19 bases spanning the gap. The CDR3 sequence is 14 residues long.

This clone was detected once. The chain recombines TRBV6-1 with TRBJ1-2, with 9 positions matching TRBD1. The junction had 8 bases not matched to a gene; V was cut back by 5 bases and J by 7 bases. Germline values: CDR1 MNHNS, CDR2 SASEGT. The CDR3 loop spans 14 amino acids. Here the CDR3 DNA reads TGTGCCAGCAGTACAGGGGGCGGAATGGGTGGCTACACCTTC. It codes for CASSTGGGMGGYTF.

This clone was seen only once. This chain joins TRBV4-3 and TRBJ1-4, with D perhaps TRBD1 (6 bases). There are 16 residues in the CDR3. V lost 0 bases and J lost 7, with 15 bases in between. CDR1 and CDR2 (germline): LGHNA, YSLEER. The CDR3 DNA sequence: TGCGCCAGCAGCCAAGAAAAAGGTACAGGGTCTGAAAAACTGTTTTTT. This codes for CASSQEKGTGSEKLFF.

The table lists this clone with a few counts. The CDR3 DNA is TGTGCCAGCAGCTCCAGATTCTATGGCTACACCTTC. It is translated as CASSSRFYGYTF. V usage is TRBV7-2 and J usage is TRBJ1-2; no clear D gene. CDR1 and CDR2 (germline): SGHTA, FQGNSA. V was trimmed by 4 bases and J by 4 bases, leaving 7 bases between them. There are 12 residues in the CDR3.

CDR3 region: CASSSQHMGQNTDTQYF. The CDR3 DNA reads as TGTGCCAGCAGCTCCCAGCATATGGGGCAGAACACAGATACGCAGTATTTT. The gene calls are TRBV21-1 and TRBJ2-3; the D call TRBD1 from the table was never checked on the DNA. TRBV21-1 has pseudogene status. This CDR3 has 17 amino acids.

In its sample, this clone was seen once. CDR3 DNA: TGTGCCAGCAGACCGGGGAGGGAATCACCCCTCCACTTT. Translated, it gives CASRPGRESPLHF. The gene calls are TRBV5-4 and TRBJ1-6, with D unresolved. CDR1 is SGHNT and CDR2 is YYREEE in the germline V gene (reference sequence). The CDR3 has 13 residues. With 5 bases removed from V and 10 bases from J, the gap between germline ends came to 13 bases.

The CDR3 reads CASSLGQGLEQYF. The CDR3 DNA reads TGTGCCAGCAGCTTAGGACAGGGTTTGGAGCAGTACTTC. The chain links TRBV13 to TRBJ2-7; a weak D match, TRBD1 (6 bases). Per germline, CDR1 PRHDT and CDR2 FYEKMQ (reference sequence). Trimming pared 0 bases from V and 7 bases from J, leaving 10 bases between. There are 13 residues in the CDR3. The full variable domain, in which reference TRBV13 and TRBJ2-7 provide the parts outside the CDR3, is AAGVIQSPRHLIKEKRETATLKCYPIPRHDTVYWYQQGPGQDPQFLISFYEKMQSDKGSIPDRFSAQQFSDYHSELNMSSLELGDSALYFCASSLGQGLEQYFGPGTRLTVT.

The J gene is TRBJ2-5, the V gene TRBV7-7, with D unresolved. Trimming removed 1 base at V and 1 base at J, with 10 bases between. The CDR3 consists of 15 residues. Germline V gene data show CDR1 as SSHAT and CDR2 as FNYEAQ (reference sequence). CDR3 protein: CASSLDLTPQETQYF. The DNA for the CDR3 is TGTGCCAGCAGCTTAGATCTGACACCCCAAGAGACCCAGTACTTC.

The chain joins TRBV19 to TRBJ1-6; 7 nucleotides line up with TRBD1. The CDR3 is 17 residues long. Germline loops: CDR1 LNHDA, CDR2 SQIVND (reference sequence). The V gene end was trimmed by 1 base and the J gene end by 0 bases; junction bases not matched to a gene: 3. CDR3 region: CASSIGQGGSYNSPLHF. The DNA of the CDR3 is TGTGCCAGTAGTATAGGACAGGGAGGCTCCTATAATTCACCCCTCCACTTT.

The chain uses TRBV11-2 and TRBJ2-1, with TRBD1 identical over 7 bases. The length of the CDR3 is 15 residues. V lost 1 base and J lost 8; bases outside the gene matches: 8. Germline values: CDR1 SGHAT, CDR2 FQNNGV. CDR3 amino acids: CASSLVAGGPDEQFF. Written as DNA, the CDR3 is TGTGCCAGCAGCTTAGTTGCAGGGGGTCCGGATGAGCAGTTCTTC.

The J gene is TRBJ1-2, the V gene TRBV7-9, with D possibly matching TRBD1 (6 bases). The CDR3 totals 15 residues. Deletions cut 5 bases from V and 0 bases from J, with 13 bases between. Germline CDR1 is SEHNR and CDR2 is FQNEAQ (reference sequence). For the CDR3, the DNA is TGTGCCAGCAGCCAAGGGGGACCTTCTAACTATGGCTACACCTTC. Translation: CASSQGGPSNYGYTF.

This clone has only one observation. CDR3 amino acids: CASSERFVSERFSYNEQFF. The CDR3 bases are TGCGCCAGCAGTGAGAGGTTTGTTAGCGAAAGATTTTCCTACAATGAGCAGTTCTTC. The V and J genes are TRBV10-1 and TRBJ2-1, with D perhaps matching TRBD2 (5 bases). The germline gives CDR1 WNHNN, CDR2 SYGVQD (reference sequence). This CDR3 is 19 amino acids long. The V gene lost 2 bases and the J gene lost 1 base, with 21 bases spanning the gap.

The V call is TRBV2, the J call TRBJ2-1, with TRBD2 as a possible D gene (5 bases). This CDR3 comprises 16 residues. V lost 3 bases and J lost 5, with 17 bases in between. CDR1 is SNHLY, CDR2 FYNNEI, per germline. For the CDR3, the DNA is TGTGCCAGCAGTGAGACCCCGGGGATATGGGACAATGAGCAGTTCTTC. It yields the protein CASSETPGIWDNEQFF.

The rearrangement links TRBV6-6 to TRBJ1-6; the match to TRBD1 covers 9 bases. V trimming: 6 bases; J trimming: 13 bases; junction bases outside the gene matches: 7. The V gene's germline CDR1 is MNHNY and CDR2 SVGAGI (reference sequence). The CDR3 loop spans 13 amino acids. The CDR3: CASRAGTGRPLHF. The DNA of the CDR3 is TGTGCCAGCAGAGCCGGGACAGGGCGGCCCCTCCACTTT.

The V and J genes are TRBV7-9 and TRBJ1-1, with D possibly TRBD1 on 5 matching bases. CDR1 is SEHNR, CDR2 FQNEAQ, per germline (reference sequence). V lost 5 bases, J lost 4 bases, and 14 bases lay in between. The CDR3 has 14 amino acids. As DNA, the CDR3 is TGTGCCAGCAGCCCCCAGGGATCCGGCACTGAAGCTTTCTTT. Translating gives CASSPQGSGTEAFF. The full variable domain, in which reference TRBV7-9 and TRBJ1-1 provide the parts outside the CDR3, is DTGVSQNPRHKITKRGQNVTFRCDPISEHNRLYWYRQTLGQGPEFLTYFQNEAQLEKSRLLSDRFSAERPKGSFSTLEIQRTEQGDSAMYLCASSPQGSGTEAFFGQGTRLTVV.

The V call is TRBV5-1, the J call TRBJ1-3, with TRBD1 as a possible D gene (6 bases). CDR1 is SGHRS and CDR2 is YFSETQ in the germline V gene. The CDR3 sequence is 15 residues long. Trimming cost V 6 bases and J 4 bases, with 17 bases left between them. In DNA, the CDR3 is TGCGCCAGCACTAACCCAGGGGCGCGGGGAAACACCATATATTTT. Encoded protein: CASTNPGARGNTIYF.